This T cell receptor beta chain was captured in a study of blood T cell repertoires in COVID-19. Study-wide context: Italy, Spain and the United States were the sources of the convalescent and acute COVID-19 samples. PBMCs, B-cell-depleted T cells, or T cells were the source of the cDNA or gDNA that made up the material.

The CDR3 length is 12 residues. V lost 6 bases and J lost 5; bases outside the gene matches: 1. The germline CDR1 and CDR2 sequences are LGHDT and YNNKEL (reference sequence). As originally analysed: Counts of nucleated cells, estimated from reference gene primer amplification, were obtained. TCRdb's copy holds only in-frame clones and misses some; the assay was immunoSEQ multiplex PCR. V, J and clone size derive from that table, while D and trimming were established from the DNA sequence. The sample contains approximately 140,000 clones, around 80% of which appear only once. This chain connects TRBV3-1 (or the pseudogene TRBV3-2) to TRBJ1-5; TRBD1 aligns across 7 bases. The sequenced sample consisted of peripheral blood. The clonotype comes from a human donor with acute or convalescent COVID-19. The donor label of this sample is uncertain. CDR3 nucleotides: TGTGCCAGCAGAACAGGGGATCAGCCCCAGCATTTT. Translation: CASRTGDQPQHF.